This TCR beta chain emerged from a study of shared clonotypes between healthy human individuals. About the study: The study drew on a couple of women and a few men aged 18 to 49 as donors.

Study-wide findings and caveats: Non-shared clonotypes displayed generation probabilities falling below those of clonotypes present in all four donors. The small donor group covered limited genetic and exposure diversity.

Germline loops: CDR1 SGHTA, CDR2 FQGNSA. V lost 1 base and J lost 6, with 7 bases in between. The length of the CDR3 is 13 residues. Assay used: immunoSEQ multiplex PCR; TCRdb lists only in-frame clones, some missing. Of approximately 1.1 million clones detected, approximately 80% appear once; the ten largest clones hold about 0.52%. In the case of this clone: Its target is not known.

This chain uses TRBV7-2 with TRBJ2-1; D not certain. The sequence came from a man aged 18 to 30 in good health. Some clones in this sample may be carry-over from other donors' samples. The sequenced sample consisted of memory CD4+ T cells from PBMCs. Noted subset: CD45RA-negative fraction. The CDR3 DNA is TGTGCCAGCAGCTTAGAAGATGGCAATGAGCAGTTCTTC. It encodes CASSLEDGNEQFF.